This T cell receptor (beta chain) derives from a study of blood T cell repertoires in COVID-19. Germline trimming cut 8 bases from V and 1 base from J; bases unmatched to any gene: 2. Germline V lookup: CDR1 SGHTA, CDR2 FQGNSA. The CDR3 is 12 amino acids. Sequencing was performed with immunoSEQ multiplex PCR; in TCRdb, only in-frame clones are kept and a portion is missing. The sample holds 100,000 to 150,000 clones; 65% to 80% are singletons and the top ten take roughly 5.6%. The chain has TRBV7-2 and TRBJ2-7; 7 nucleotides agree with TRBD1. The sequenced sample was peripheral blood. This receptor was obtained from a man in his 70s with acute or convalescent COVID-19. CDR3 in amino acids: CASGTDSYEQYF. As DNA, the CDR3 is TGTGCCAGCGGGACAGATTCCTACGAGCAGTACTTC.